The sequence of this T cell receptor beta chain was determined in a study of cytomegalovirus exposure and HLA in healthy donors (dated 2017 in TCRdb). In the study overall: In an earlier analysis of about 560 of the donors, around 290 Gb of sequence data and just under 120 million unique TCR beta sequences from some 170 million T cells were reported. Approximately 310 gigabases of sequencing data and 70 million to 85 million unique TCR sequences were included in an early release covering 550 to 800 HLA-typed donors. Among the approximately 430 genotyped donors, about 83% belonged to the genetic ancestry cluster associated with self-reported Caucasian donors. The study aimed to test whether signatures of past pathogen exposure could be identified by cataloging public T cell receptors. The study profiled the T cell repertoires of 500 to 800 subjects by immunosequencing and related them to cytomegalovirus serostatus. Besides the first cohort of some 670 subjects, a separate validation cohort made up of around 120 different subjects was used. To predict cytomegalovirus infection status, the study brought together high-throughput TCR immunosequencing, statistical association of individual TCRs with disease status, and machine learning. To study patterns of TCR occurrence, a later analysis re-analyzed previously published TCR beta repertoires from hundreds of donors and added high-resolution HLA genotyping. The later analysis used no new phenotypic data to find candidate immune exposures, relying instead on TCR beta sequences and their occurrence across donors. An earlier analysis of about 600 of the donors used high-throughput TCR beta sequencing to judge whether each TCR beta V gene segment behaved as functional or pseudogenic. Donor age, sex, ethnicity and CMV serostatus were collected together with the repertoire data. A later genetic analysis took genome-wide SNP genotypes for about 65% of the roughly 670 donors and used that subset as a discovery cohort. Every repertoire in the discovery cohort had been generated on one and the same sequencing platform. HLA typing covered class I and class II loci at four-digit resolution. The number of typed donors differed by locus: roughly 629-640 for A, B, C, DRB1 and DQB1; 522 for DQA1; around 580 for DPA1; and around 470 for DPB1. Because of strong linkage in the cohort, four to six DR-DQ haplotypes were treated as single units for association and clustering. Across 398 genotyped donors of the cohort, an average of about 240,000 unique TCR beta nucleotide sequences per donor were sequenced, and roughly a sixth of those sequences were non-productive. What the research found in general, with its limitations: In a later genetic analysis, fewer N-insertions in productive TCRs were reported among donors in an Asian-associated ancestry cluster than the roughly 700-donor mean. A cluster of highly shared sequence variants was judged likely to be a technical artifact of the sequencing pipeline. In a later analysis, HLA-associated TCR beta chains were found to be more clonally expanded and to have lower generation probabilities than equally common non-associated chains. A further reported finding was that TCR beta sequences accurately predicted the HLA-A and HLA-B alleles for most subjects in the first cohort. Correlated functional status among segregating V segments might be attributable to linkage disequilibrium, but an unknown experimental factor could not be ruled out. The study gave a list of 150 to 200 TCR beta chains associated with cytomegalovirus. It was suggested by the authors that the approach could potentially be generalized to other disease states and immunological phenotypes. Only TCR beta chains were sequenced in this cohort, and the absence of alpha or paired-chain data limited detectable features. Because HLA typing was unavailable for some donors at each locus, only the typed subset was used in association tests. An association between a missense DCLRE1C variant and V-gene and J-gene trimming of TCR beta chains was found in a later genetic analysis and replicated in an independent cohort. Some IMGT-functional V segments, including TRBV6-2 and TRBV6-3, could not be told apart with the 87-base-pair reads, so those segments were excluded. Presence/absence analyses assumed roughly uniform sequencing depth across donors, an assumption that may not hold. The only immune exposure information available for the cohort was CMV serostatus. The classifier was reported to diagnose cytomegalovirus status with high specificity and sensitivity in both the original cohort and the validation cohort. While some public TCRs were present in many individuals, most TCR sequences turned up only very rarely across donors. Three of the identified cytomegalovirus-associated TCR beta chains were confirmed in vitro to be specific for cytomegalovirus antigens. When HLA alleles, especially DR and DQ, strongly co-occurred, TCR associations were difficult to assign to individual alleles. At a false discovery rate of 0.05, a later analysis linked 16,951 TCR beta sequences to specific HLA alleles. In an earlier analysis of approximately 600 of the donors, most TCR beta V segments were observed in productive rearrangements about 90% or about 30% of the time, broadly matching IMGT annotations. A later analysis reported that several top co-occurrence clusters appeared linked to parvovirus B19, influenza, CMV and Epstein-Barr virus. In a later analysis, the rate of TCR association differed among HLA loci, with DRB1 alleles having the most associated TCRs and HLA-C alleles having the fewest. According to a later analysis, most CMV-associated TCR beta chains appeared to be HLA-restricted, and the HLA associations seemed to be driven largely by CMV exposure. About 17 rarely observed V segments, including chromosome 9 orphons, were excluded from the earlier analysis of several hundred of the donors because counts were too low.

The junction shows trimming of 0 bases on V and 5 bases on J, plus 10 bases between the germline ends. The CDR3 spans 14 residues, from the cysteine through the phenylalanine. Only the CDR3 DNA stays, 42 bases, in frame from base 1. The germline V gene supplies CDR1 SGDLS and CDR2 YYNGEE. The cohort comprised 670 or so healthy bone marrow donors. Cohort members were all nominally healthy when sampled, although unrecorded immune exposures were likely present. The donor tested CMV seropositive, placing the donor among the 250 to 300 seropositive members of the cohort. A peripheral blood sample was provided by each donor, and peripheral blood mononuclear cells were used for TCR beta sequencing. The Qiagen DNeasy Blood Extraction Kit was used to extract genomic DNA from the blood cell samples. Library preparation was by the immunoSEQ multiplex PCR assay. For the multiplex PCR, a mixture combining 60 forward primers for TCR Vbeta segments and 13 reverse primers for TCR Jbeta segments was used. A multiplex PCR assay on genomic DNA amplified the CDR3 region of rearranged TCR beta genes. On the Illumina HiSeq System, the amplified TCR beta libraries were sequenced as 87-base-pair reads. Per the original workflow: Across the 600 to 700 repertoires, a later analysis counted 75 million to 90 million unique TCR beta chains, roughly 11 million of which were shared by at least two donors. Raw reads were error-corrected and collapsed into unique sequences by a nearest-neighbor algorithm in which closely related sequences were merged to remove PCR and sequencing errors. CDR3 sequences were aligned to IMGT reference sequences to assign V, D and J gene segments. Each retained sequence needed at least a six-nucleotide match to both a V gene segment and a J gene segment. Rearrangements were called productive when the CDR3 lacked stop codons and stayed in frame with V and J; all others were non-productive. CDR3 was defined by IMGT convention, running from the second conserved V-encoded cysteine to the conserved J-encoded phenylalanine. The earlier analysis of fewer than 700 of the donors excluded sequences that lacked an unambiguous match to a single V gene segment. An earlier analysis of 450 to 650 of the donors called V segments functional above 56.7% productive rearrangements and segregating when the between-donor standard deviation exceeded 5%. To diagnose cytomegalovirus status from the catalog of TCR beta chain sequences, a statistical classification framework was built. A later analysis assigned V and J genes by comparing TCR nucleotide sequences with IMGT/GENE-DB human TR gene sequences. A later analysis assigned CDR3 sequences and most-parsimonious VDJ recombination scenarios with the TCRdist pipeline. In a later analysis, each TCR beta chain was defined by its CDR3 amino acid sequence together with its V-gene family, and reads without a unique V-gene family were excluded. To address suspected cross-contamination and a sequencing artifact, a later analysis removed 450 to 700 highly shared, low-generation-probability nucleotide sequences. In a later analysis, a clonal expansion index for each public chain was calculated from normalized within-repertoire ranks of inferred template counts. A later analysis computed generation probabilities with a VDJ recombination model fitted to out-of-frame rearrangements, and checked the results against IGoR. In a later analysis, TCR-TCR, TCR-HLA and TCR-CMV co-occurrence was scored with hypergeometric tests, and a repertoire-size bias correction was applied to TCR pairs. To estimate false discovery rates, a later analysis permuted the HLA or CMV assignments 20 times. In a later analysis, co-occurring TCRs were grouped using DBSCAN, and TCRdist sequence similarity was added for clustering within HLA-allele-positive subsets. Repertoires with fewer than 30,000 or more than 120,000 public chains, plus five repertoires with anomalous nucleotide sharing, were excluded from co-occurrence clustering. Imported from immuneACCESS, the table was reduced by TCRdb to in-frame sequences with V and J called. These copies leave out some clones; in studies compared against another copy, an unresolved V gene accounts for under half, and the cause of the remainder is not known. V and J calls plus clone size are reproduced from that table; the DNA served to infer D and trimming. This sample has around 120,000 clones in its table, and 65% to 80% of those were observed once. Approximately 28% of the sample belongs to the ten largest clones.

Of note for this clone: What this receptor recognizes is not known. Base quality data are lacking; no much larger clone is found one base away.

Sequencing was performed on PBMCs. This chain is built from TRBV9 and TRBJ2-3; TRBD1 might be the D gene, on 6 matching bases. This sequence was found in a man in his 60s in good health and CMV-seropositive. The bases read TGTGCCAGCAGCGTAGGCAGGGGTAAAGATACGCAGTATTTT. This sequence encodes CASSVGRGKDTQYF.